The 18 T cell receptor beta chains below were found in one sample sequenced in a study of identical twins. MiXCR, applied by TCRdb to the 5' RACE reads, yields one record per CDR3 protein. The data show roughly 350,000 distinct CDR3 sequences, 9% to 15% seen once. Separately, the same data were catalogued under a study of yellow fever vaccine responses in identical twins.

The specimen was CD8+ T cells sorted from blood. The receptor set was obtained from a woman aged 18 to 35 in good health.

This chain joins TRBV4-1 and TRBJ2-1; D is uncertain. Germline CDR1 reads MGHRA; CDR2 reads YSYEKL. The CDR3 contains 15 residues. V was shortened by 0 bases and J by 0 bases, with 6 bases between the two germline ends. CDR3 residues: CASSQETSSYNEQFF. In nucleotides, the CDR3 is TGCGCCAGCAGCCAAGAGACCAGCTCCTACAATGAGCAGTTCTTC.

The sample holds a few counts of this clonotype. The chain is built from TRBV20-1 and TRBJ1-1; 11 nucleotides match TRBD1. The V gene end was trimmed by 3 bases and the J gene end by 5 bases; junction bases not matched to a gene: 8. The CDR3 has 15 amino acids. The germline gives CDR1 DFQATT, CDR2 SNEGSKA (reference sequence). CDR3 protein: CSASTTGTGGTEAFF. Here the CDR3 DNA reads TGCAGTGCTAGCACTACCGGGACAGGGGGGACTGAAGCTTTCTTT.

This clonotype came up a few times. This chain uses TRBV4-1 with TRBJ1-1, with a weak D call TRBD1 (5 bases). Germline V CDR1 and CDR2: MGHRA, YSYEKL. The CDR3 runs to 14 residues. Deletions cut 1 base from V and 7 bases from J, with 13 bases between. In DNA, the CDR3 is TGCGCCAGCAGCCAAGGGATGGGGACTGATGAAGCTTTCTTT. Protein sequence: CASSQGMGTDEAFF.

DNA of the CDR3: TGTGCCAGTCAGGGCCCATCCTACGAGCAGTACTTC. It specifies CASQGPSYEQYF. The J gene is TRBJ2-7, the V gene TRBV6-1; possibly TRBD1 for D (5 bases). Trimming stripped 9 bases from V and 1 base from J, with 10 bases between. The CDR3 runs 12 residues. The germline CDR1 and CDR2 sequences are MNHNS and SASEGT.

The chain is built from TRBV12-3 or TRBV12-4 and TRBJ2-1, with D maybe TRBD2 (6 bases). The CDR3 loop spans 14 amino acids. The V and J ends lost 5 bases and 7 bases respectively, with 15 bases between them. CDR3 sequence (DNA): TGTGCCAGCAGTCCTCCGGGACTCCAAAATGAGCAGTTCTTC. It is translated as CASSPPGLQNEQFF.

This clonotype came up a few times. CDR3 protein: CSVEDSGSGTGELFF. CDR3 nucleotide sequence: TGCAGCGTTGAAGATAGCGGGAGCGGCACCGGGGAGCTGTTTTTT. The chain joins TRBV29-1 to TRBJ2-2; 9 nucleotides match TRBD2. Trimming at V came to 0 bases and at J to 4 bases, leaving 3 bases not matched to a gene. This CDR3 has 15 residues. The germline V gene encodes CDR1 SQVTM and CDR2 ANQGSEA.

CDR3 protein: CSVLVVDYYEQYF. For the CDR3, the DNA is TGCAGCGTTCTAGTCGTGGACTACTACGAGCAGTACTTC. The chain joins TRBV29-1 to TRBJ2-7; D possibly corresponds to TRBD2 (6 bases). Germline CDR1 is SQVTM and CDR2 is ANQGSEA. This CDR3 has 13 residues. Trimming cost V 5 bases and J 3 bases, with 14 bases left between them.

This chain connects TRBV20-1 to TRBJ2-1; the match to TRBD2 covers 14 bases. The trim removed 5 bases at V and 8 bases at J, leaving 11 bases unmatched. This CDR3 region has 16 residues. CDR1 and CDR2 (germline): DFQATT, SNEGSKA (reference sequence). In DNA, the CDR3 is TGCAGTGCTTCCCGTCTGGGACTAGCGGGAGTCGATGAGCAGTTCTTC. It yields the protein CSASRLGLAGVDEQFF.

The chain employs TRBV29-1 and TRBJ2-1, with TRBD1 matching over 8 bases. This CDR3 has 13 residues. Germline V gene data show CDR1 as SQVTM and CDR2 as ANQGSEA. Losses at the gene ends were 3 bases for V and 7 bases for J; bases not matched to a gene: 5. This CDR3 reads CSVDWTGINEQFF. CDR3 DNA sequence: TGCAGCGTTGATTGGACAGGGATTAATGAGCAGTTCTTC.

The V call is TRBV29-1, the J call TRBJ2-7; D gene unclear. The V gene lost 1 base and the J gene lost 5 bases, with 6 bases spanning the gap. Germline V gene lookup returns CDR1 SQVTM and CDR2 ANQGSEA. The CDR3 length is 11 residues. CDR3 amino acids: CSVEAPNEQYV. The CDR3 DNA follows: TGCAGCGTTGAAGCCCCAAACGAGCAGTACGTC.

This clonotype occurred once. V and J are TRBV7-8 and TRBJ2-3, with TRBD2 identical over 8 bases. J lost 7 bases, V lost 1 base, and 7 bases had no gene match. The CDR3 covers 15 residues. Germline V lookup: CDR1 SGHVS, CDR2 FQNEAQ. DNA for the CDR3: TGTGCCAGCAGCTTAGGGGGGAGCGGGAGCAATACGCAGTATTTT. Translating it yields CASSLGGSGSNTQYF.

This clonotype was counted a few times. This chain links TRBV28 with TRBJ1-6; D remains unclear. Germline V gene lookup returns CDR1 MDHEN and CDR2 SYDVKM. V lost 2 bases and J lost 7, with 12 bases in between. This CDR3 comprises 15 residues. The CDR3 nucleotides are TGTGCCAGCAGTTTAACGCAGGACGGGAATTCACCCCTCCACTTT. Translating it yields CASSLTQDGNSPLHF.

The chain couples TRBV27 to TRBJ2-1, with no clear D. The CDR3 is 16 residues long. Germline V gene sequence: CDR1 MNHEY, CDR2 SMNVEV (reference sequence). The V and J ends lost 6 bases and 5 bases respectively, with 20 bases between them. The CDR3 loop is CASRRAGPDSHNEQFF. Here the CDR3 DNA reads TGTGCCAGCAGACGGGCCGGGCCAGACTCACACAATGAGCAGTTCTTC.

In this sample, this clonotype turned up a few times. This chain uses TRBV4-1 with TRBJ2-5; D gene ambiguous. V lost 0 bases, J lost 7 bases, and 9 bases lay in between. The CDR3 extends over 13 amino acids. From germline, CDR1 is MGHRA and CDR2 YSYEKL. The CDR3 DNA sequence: TGCGCCAGCAGCCAAGATGGCTTTAGGACCCAGTACTTC. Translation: CASSQDGFRTQYF.

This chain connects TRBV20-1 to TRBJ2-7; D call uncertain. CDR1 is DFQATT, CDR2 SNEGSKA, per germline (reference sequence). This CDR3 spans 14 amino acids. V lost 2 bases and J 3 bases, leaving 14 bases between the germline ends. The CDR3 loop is CSARSPSLGYEQYF. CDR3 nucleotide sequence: TGCAGTGCTAGATCCCCCTCCTTGGGCTACGAGCAGTACTTC.

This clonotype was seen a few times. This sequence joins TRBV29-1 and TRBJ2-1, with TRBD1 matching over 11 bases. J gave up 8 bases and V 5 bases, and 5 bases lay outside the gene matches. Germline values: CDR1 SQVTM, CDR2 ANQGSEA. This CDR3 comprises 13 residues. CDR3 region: CSVLGQGADEQFF. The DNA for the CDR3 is TGCAGCGTTTTAGGACAGGGGGCTGATGAGCAGTTCTTC.

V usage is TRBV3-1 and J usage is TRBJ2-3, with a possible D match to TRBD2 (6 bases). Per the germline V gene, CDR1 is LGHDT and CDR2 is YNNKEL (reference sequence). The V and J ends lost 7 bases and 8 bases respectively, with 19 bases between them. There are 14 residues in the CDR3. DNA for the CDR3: TGTGCCAGCAAGGAAGACGGGAGACTGGGTACGCAGTATTTT. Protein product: CASKEDGRLGTQYF.

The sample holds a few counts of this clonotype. The CDR3 coding sequence is TGTGCCAGCAGCGTAGAAGGGTCTGGGGCCAACGTCCTGACTTTC. Translating gives CASSVEGSGANVLTF. The V and J genes are TRBV9 and TRBJ2-6; D not resolved. Looked up from germline, CDR1 is SGDLS and CDR2 is YYNGEE. The V and J ends lost 0 bases and 1 base respectively, with 5 bases between them. This CDR3 has 15 residues.